This T cell receptor (beta chain) was recovered during a study of spatial heterogeneity in lung cancer (dated by TCRdb to the late 2010s). Regarding the research as a whole: Beta-chain transcripts were consistently detected in greater numbers than alpha-chain transcripts, which likely reflected higher beta-chain transcript abundance. In the raw uncorrected reads, each unique combination of TCR and UMI appeared more than ten times on average. In non-small cell lung cancer, the study quantitatively compared TCR alpha and beta repertoires across several tumor regions, matched nontumor lung, and blood. The study linked features of the TCR repertoire to counts of nonsynonymous mutations, which were determined by whole-exome sequencing of tumor tissue. Both alpha and beta chains were TCR-sequenced in samples taken at surgery, namely 220 tumor regions, 62 to 65 matched nontumor lung samples and some 53 PBMC samples.

Study-wide findings and limitations: Ubiquitous expanded tumor TCRs showed up in blood more often at tumor resection than at routine follow-up. Additional single-cell paired TCR alpha and beta sequencing was considered necessary to confirm, at a functional level, the hypothesis that regional TCRs recognize regional mutations.

The intended sense of this specimen's time point label: sample taken at primary tumor resection. Without any cell sorting, TCR sequencing was performed on whole RNA extracted either from tumor and nontumor lung tissue or from cryopreserved PBMC samples. The donors were about 71 patients from the lung TRACERx cohort who had early-stage, untreated non-small cell lung cancer. Only patients for whom sufficient RNA was available from at least two tumor regions were selected for TCR sequencing. Library creation used 5' RACE. Reads for this sample came from a NextSeq 500. In the TCR library protocol, a unique molecular identifier was attached to each TCR cDNA molecule so that PCR and sequencing errors could be corrected. The original methods were these. TCR identification, UMI-based error correction and CDR3 extraction were all carried out with Decombinator tools. TCRs above a frequency of 2 per 1,000, corresponding to the top 1% of the tumor frequency distribution, were defined as expanded. Renyi diversity was calculated using the R vegan package after each repertoire was subsampled 100 times to 5,000 TCRs. CDR3 similarity networks were built from amino acid triplet string-kernel similarity, with CDR3s being connected when pairwise similarity was above 0.82. TCRdb trimmed the raw reads at Q25, called clones with MiXCR and kept productive beta chains. CDR3 protein duplicates are merged, each entry listing the most common genes and DNA. TCRdb's processing, not the authors' own work, is the source of the V and J calls. The sample has approximately 90,000 distinct CDR3 sequences on record, roughly 9.5% of them singletons. In total, the top ten clones hold about 7.1% of the sample.

As encoded in the germline V gene, CDR1 is MNHEY while CDR2 is SVGEGT. The CDR3 contains 15 residues, cysteine and phenylalanine counted. Only the CDR3 region is kept as DNA, spanning 45 bases read in frame from base 1. V sheds 0 bases and J sheds 3 bases, leaving 12 bases between their ends. This clonotype has just a few counts. No antigen is known for it. No qualities accompany the bases; no much larger clone lies one base away. Here the sequenced sample was PBMCs, taken at surgery. The rearranged chain carries TRBV6-2 or TRBV6-3 and TRBJ2-7; the D gene is not confidently resolved. The receptor's source is a male donor with early-stage non-small cell lung cancer. The nucleotide sequence is TGTGCCAGCAGTTACTCAGTCGGGCAGTTCTACGAGCAGTACTTC. This gives the protein CASSYSVGQFYEQYF.